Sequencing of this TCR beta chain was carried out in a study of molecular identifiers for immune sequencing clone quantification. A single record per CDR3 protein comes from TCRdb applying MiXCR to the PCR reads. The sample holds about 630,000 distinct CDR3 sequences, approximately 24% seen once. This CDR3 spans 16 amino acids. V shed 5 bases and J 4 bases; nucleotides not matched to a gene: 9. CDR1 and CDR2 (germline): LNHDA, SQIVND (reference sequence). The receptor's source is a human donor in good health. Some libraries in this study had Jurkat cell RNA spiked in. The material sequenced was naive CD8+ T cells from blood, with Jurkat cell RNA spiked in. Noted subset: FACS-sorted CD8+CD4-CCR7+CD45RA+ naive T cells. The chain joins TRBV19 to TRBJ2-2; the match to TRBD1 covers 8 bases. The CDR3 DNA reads TGTGCCAGTAGTTCGCGGGACAGGCTATCCACCGGGGAGCTGTTTTTT. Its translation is CASSSRDRLSTGELFF.